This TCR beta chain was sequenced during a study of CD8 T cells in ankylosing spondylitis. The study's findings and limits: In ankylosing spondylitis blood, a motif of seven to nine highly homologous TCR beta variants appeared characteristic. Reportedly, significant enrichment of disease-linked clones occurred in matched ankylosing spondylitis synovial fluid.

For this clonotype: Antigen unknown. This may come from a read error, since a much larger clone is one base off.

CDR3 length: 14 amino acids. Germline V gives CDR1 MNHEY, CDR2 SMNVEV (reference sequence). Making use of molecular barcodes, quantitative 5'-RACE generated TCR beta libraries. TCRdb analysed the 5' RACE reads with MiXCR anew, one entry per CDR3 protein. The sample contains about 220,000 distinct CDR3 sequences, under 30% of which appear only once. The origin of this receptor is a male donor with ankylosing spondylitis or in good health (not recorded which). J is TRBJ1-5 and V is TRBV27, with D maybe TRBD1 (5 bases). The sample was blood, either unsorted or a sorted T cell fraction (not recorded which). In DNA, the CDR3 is TGTGCCAGCAGTCCCCGGGACTTCAATCAGCCCCCGCATTTT. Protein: CASSPRDFNQPPHF.